The 7 T cell receptor beta chains in this list originate from one sample, sequenced in a study of long-term antiretroviral therapy in people with HIV. Survey-level immunoSEQ v3.0 assays were run. TCRdb keeps only in-frame clones here, not all; method: immunoSEQ multiplex PCR. Here the sample spans roughly 19,000 clones, roughly 84% being singletons. The source material was unsorted PBMCs, sampled around 2.5 years after starting antiretroviral therapy. All receptors come from a man in his forties with HIV.

This clone is a singleton in its sample. The chain has TRBV19 and TRBJ1-5; a weak D match, TRBD1 (5 bases). This CDR3 is 19 amino acids long. Germline V gene lookup returns CDR1 LNHDA and CDR2 SQIVND (reference sequence). Trimming took off 4 bases at V and 2 bases at J, with 24 bases between the two ends. DNA for the CDR3: TGTGCCAGTAGTAGAAGCCAGGGTGGTTTCGGTTTAGGCAATCAGCCCCAGCATTTT. Translated, it gives CASSRSQGGFGLGNQPQHF.

The chain recombines TRBV19 with TRBJ1-5; 11 bases are shared with TRBD1. This CDR3 has 13 amino acids. From germline, CDR1 is LNHDA and CDR2 SQIVND (reference sequence). V was pared by 10 bases and J by 6 bases, with 5 bases of the junction left unmatched. The chain's CDR3 is CAIGTGGGQPQHF. Written as DNA, the CDR3 is TGTGCCATTGGGACAGGGGGTGGTCAGCCCCAGCATTTT.

The chain links TRBV5-1 to TRBJ2-2; the D is unclear. V dropped 2 bases and J dropped 6 bases, with 14 bases sitting between them. Germline values: CDR1 SGHRS, CDR2 YFSETQ. The CDR3 totals 15 residues. CDR3 region: CASSFLSLTAGELFF. For the CDR3, the DNA is TGCGCCAGCAGCTTTCTTTCCCTAACGGCCGGGGAGCTGTTTTTT. Based on the CDR3 plus reference TRBV5-1 and TRBJ2-2, the full variable domain is KAGVTQTPRYLIKTRGQQVTLSCSPISGHRSVSWYQQTPGQGLQFLFEYFSETQRNKGNFPGRFSGRQFSNSRSEMNVSTLELGDSALYLCASSFLSLTAGELFFGEGSRLTVL.

The chain carries TRBV7-6 and TRBJ2-3; 8 bases align to TRBD2. V shed 8 bases, J shed 6 bases, and the junction held 10 bases outside the gene matches. The CDR3 runs 14 residues. Germline V lookup: CDR1 SGHVS, CDR2 FNYEAQ. The CDR3: CASGAGVLVDTQYF. CDR3 bases: TGTGCCAGCGGAGCGGGAGTACTTGTCGATACGCAGTATTTT.

The chain uses TRBV6-5 and TRBJ1-2; D remains unclear. V was shortened by 5 bases and J by 6 bases, with 16 bases between the two germline ends. The CDR3 spans 14 residues. The V gene's germline CDR1 is MNHEY and CDR2 SVGAGI. The CDR3 protein is CASSHQSRHDGYTF. The CDR3 nucleotides are TGTGCCAGCAGTCACCAATCAAGACACGATGGCTACACCTTC.

The V gene is TRBV7-6, the J gene TRBJ2-7; D unclear. Germline V CDR1 and CDR2: SGHVS, FNYEAQ. Trimming removed 0 bases from V and 4 bases from J, with 7 bases in between. This CDR3 comprises 13 residues. CDR3 in amino acids: CASSLASSYEQYF. The CDR3 DNA reads as TGTGCCAGCAGCTTAGCTAGTTCTTACGAGCAGTACTTC.

The rearrangement uses TRBV5-4 and TRBJ2-5, with D possibly being TRBD2 (5 bases). This CDR3 spans 15 amino acids. Germline CDR1 and CDR2: SGHNT and YYREEE (reference sequence). The ends were cut back, 0 bases at V and 2 bases at J, with 11 bases in the middle. DNA of the CDR3: TGTGCCAGCAGCTTGGGGACTCTGGGGCAAGAGACCCAGTACTTC. Amino acids: CASSLGTLGQETQYF.